A single sample gave rise to the 22 T cell receptor beta chains below, sequenced in a study of T cell changes during pregnancy in multiple sclerosis. Clones were read by immunoSEQ multiplex PCR, and TCRdb kept only the in-frame ones, dropping some. The top ten hold just under 0.6% of the sample, which has 50,000 or so clones, around 94% seen once. The input for sequencing was CD4+ T cells from peripheral blood mononuclear cells, taken in the second trimester of pregnancy. The receptor source for this set is a female donor with multiple sclerosis, enrolled in a pregnancy study.

This rearrangement joins TRBV7-2 to TRBJ1-6; TRBD1 matches at 8 bases. Germline assignment: CDR1 SGHTA and CDR2 FQGNSA. With V trimmed by 3 bases and J by 9 bases, 7 bases remained unmatched. This CDR3 spans 15 amino acids. Written as DNA, the CDR3 is TGTGCCAGCAGCTTTTTCGGACAGGGAATTTCACCCCTCCACTTT. Translation: CASSFFGQGISPLHF.

The chain joins TRBV19 to TRBJ2-1, with D possibly being TRBD2 (5 bases). The CDR3 is made up of 12 amino acids. V was pared by 4 bases and J by 4 bases, with 5 bases between. CDR1 LNHDA and CDR2 SQIVND come from the germline V gene (reference sequence). The CDR3 here is CASSSGYNEQFF. DNA of the CDR3: TGTGCCAGTAGTAGCGGGTACAATGAGCAGTTCTTC.

CDR3 DNA: TGCGCCAGCAGCCAGACGTGGACAGGTGGCTACACCTTC. Translation: CASSQTWTGGYTF. The gene calls are TRBV4-1 and TRBJ1-2; 7 nucleotides line up with TRBD1. The V gene end was trimmed by 3 bases and the J gene end by 7 bases; junction bases not matched to a gene: 5. Looked up from germline, CDR1 is MGHRA and CDR2 is YSYEKL. CDR3 length equals 13 residues.

In its sample, this clone was seen once. The chain is built from TRBV29-1 and TRBJ1-1, with a tentative D call TRBD1 (5 bases). This CDR3 is built from 13 residues. Germline lookup yields CDR1 SQVTM and CDR2 ANQGSEA. Between the trimmed V and J ends, which lost 6 bases and 0 bases, there was a span of 11 bases. The CDR3 DNA is TGCAGCGTGGGGGGTTTGATGAACACTGAAGCTTTCTTT. Amino acid sequence: CSVGGLMNTEAFF.

The chain combines TRBV5-4 with TRBJ2-2, with D perhaps matching TRBD2 (5 bases). The V and J ends lost 2 bases and 7 bases respectively, with 15 bases between them. Germline values: CDR1 SGHNT, CDR2 YYREEE (reference sequence). The CDR3 is made up of 15 amino acids. The CDR3 reads CASSFSGGPIGELFF. CDR3 DNA sequence: TGTGCCAGCAGCTTTTCCGGAGGCCCCATCGGGGAGCTGTTTTTT.

CDR3 sequence reads: CASSLDAQVINEKLFF. CDR3 sequence (DNA): TGTGCCAGCAGCTTGGACGCACAGGTGATCAATGAAAAACTGTTTTTT. The chain links TRBV5-8 to TRBJ1-4; possibly TRBD1 for D (5 bases). The V end lost 0 bases, the J end lost 5 bases, and 14 bases lay between the germline ends. CDR3 length: 16 amino acids. Germline CDR1 SGHTS, CDR2 YDEGEE.

The chain couples TRBV7-2 to TRBJ2-1; TRBD2 matches 14 bases. V shed 4 bases and J 5 bases; nucleotides not matched to a gene: 4. Per the germline V gene, CDR1 is SGHTA and CDR2 is FQGNSA. This CDR3 spans 16 amino acids. The DNA of the CDR3 is TGTGCCAGCAGCTCGACTAGCGGGGGGGCCCACAATGAGCAGTTCTTC. Protein product: CASSSTSGGAHNEQFF.

The genes are TRBV9 and TRBJ2-3; 10 nucleotides match TRBD1. The CDR3 is 16 residues long. The ends lost 0 bases at V and 6 bases at J; junction bases unmatched: 7. Germline V gene data show CDR1 as SGDLS and CDR2 as YYNGEE. The CDR3 spells CASSVGDRGRMDTQYF. The CDR3 DNA reads as TGTGCCAGCAGCGTAGGTGACAGGGGGCGAATGGATACGCAGTATTTT.

The gene calls are TRBV7-6 and TRBJ2-1; 10 positions agree with TRBD2. Looked up from germline, CDR1 is SGHVS and CDR2 is FNYEAQ. With 3 bases clipped from V and 7 bases from J, the junction kept 3 bases outside the gene matches. This CDR3 contains 14 residues. In DNA, the CDR3 is TGTGCCAGCAGCTTCCTAGCGGGGGTGAATGAGCAGTTCTTC. This encodes CASSFLAGVNEQFF.

The gene calls are TRBV10-3 and TRBJ2-7; possible D gene TRBD1, 5 bases. V was trimmed by 10 bases and J by 1 base, leaving 8 bases between them. CDR3 length equals 11 residues. Germline V gene sequence: CDR1 ENHRY, CDR2 SYGVKD. CDR3 sequence: CATTGSYEQYF. In DNA form, the CDR3 reads TGTGCCACTACAGGATCCTACGAGCAGTACTTC.

The gene calls are TRBV11-1 and TRBJ2-1; 7 bases map to TRBD2. Per germline, CDR1 SGHAT and CDR2 FQDESV (reference sequence). V lost 6 bases and J lost 4; bases outside the gene matches: 9. The CDR3 consists of 15 residues. CDR3 sequence (DNA): TGTGCCAGCAGATCTGTAAGCGGGGAATACAATGAGCAGTTCTTC. This encodes CASRSVSGEYNEQFF. The full variable domain, rest sourced from reference TRBV11-1 and TRBJ2-1, is EAEVAQSPRYKITEKSQAVAFWCDPISGHATLYWYRQILGQGPELLVQFQDESVVDDSQLPKDRFSAERLKGVDSTLKIQPAELGDSAMYLCASRSVSGEYNEQFFGPGTRLTVL.

The chain couples TRBV12-1 to TRBJ1-2. TRBV12-1 is designated a pseudogene. The CDR3 has 12 residues. CDR3: CASSRGNYGYTF. For the CDR3, the DNA is TGTGCCAGCAGCCGGGGGAACTATGGCTACACCTTC.

V is TRBV5-1 and J is TRBJ1-2, with a tentative D call TRBD1 (6 bases). The V gene's germline CDR1 is SGHRS and CDR2 YFSETQ. V was cut by 3 bases and J by 14 bases, with 20 bases left in between. This CDR3 has 13 residues. This CDR3 reads CASSSGLQGPGTF. The CDR3, as DNA: TGCGCCAGCAGCTCTGGCCTCCAGGGGCCGGGAACCTTC.

CDR3 nucleotide sequence: TGTGCCAGCAGCTGGCAAACAGGCTCTGGAAACACCATATATTTT. This translates into CASSWQTGSGNTIYF. The rearrangement links TRBV5-5 to TRBJ1-3, with D possibly TRBD1 on 5 matching bases. Germline V gives CDR1 SGHKS, CDR2 YYEKEE (reference sequence). This CDR3 region has 15 residues. Deletions cut 3 bases from V and 0 bases from J, with 10 bases between.

The chain employs TRBV4-2 and TRBJ2-5, with 12 bases identical to TRBD2. This CDR3 contains 18 residues. The J segment lost 4 bases and the V segment lost 0 bases, leaving 9 bases of the junction unmatched. CDR1 and CDR2 from the germline V gene are LGHNA and YNFKEQ. CDR3 nucleotides: TGTGCCAGCAGCCAAGACCGACTAGCGGGGGACCCTGCAGAGACCCAGTACTTC. It translates to CASSQDRLAGDPAETQYF.

This chain links TRBV19 with TRBJ2-7, with TRBD2 as a possible D gene (5 bases). Per the germline V gene, CDR1 is LNHDA and CDR2 is SQIVND (reference sequence). V was trimmed by 3 bases and J by 4 bases, leaving 16 bases between them. The CDR3 runs to 15 residues. This chain's CDR3 is CASSMRASGEYEQYF. CDR3 nucleotide sequence: TGTGCCAGTAGTATGAGGGCCTCTGGGGAGTACGAGCAGTACTTC.

The DNA for the CDR3 is TGTGCCAGCAGCTTAGTTAGCGGGGAGAGCACCGGGGAGCTGTTTTTT. Translating gives CASSLVSGESTGELFF. The chain uses TRBV7-6 and TRBJ2-2; 8 bases agree with TRBD2. Germline loops: CDR1 SGHVS, CDR2 FNYEAQ. The CDR3 has 16 residues. The ends lost 1 base at V and 4 bases at J; junction bases unmatched: 5.

The chain couples TRBV7-9 to TRBJ2-7, with D possibly being TRBD2 (5 bases). V lost 3 bases to trimming and J lost 2 bases, with 11 bases between them. Germline V gene sequence: CDR1 SEHNR, CDR2 FQNEAQ (reference sequence). The CDR3 extends over 14 amino acids. The CDR3 bases are TGTGCCAGCAGCTTCGGTCTCGGGGCCTACGAGCAGTACTTC. Translating gives CASSFGLGAYEQYF.

The rearrangement links TRBV7-7 to TRBJ2-7; tentative D call: TRBD2 (7 bases). CDR3 size: 17 residues. Trimming shortened V by 1 base and J by 2 bases, and 18 bases separated the two germline ends. The V gene's germline CDR1 is SSHAT and CDR2 FNYEAQ (reference sequence). CDR3 sequence: CASSLGSGEGSAYEQYF. The DNA for the CDR3 is TGTGCCAGCAGCTTAGGGTCAGGGGAGGGTTCGGCCTACGAGCAGTACTTC.

The DNA for the CDR3 is TGCAGCGCGCTGGGGTGGGGGGGCTATGGCTACACCTTC. Translating gives CSALGWGGYGYTF. The chain links TRBV29-1 to TRBJ1-2; D might be TRBD1 (5 bases). Trimming removed 7 bases at V and 4 bases at J, with 16 bases between. Germline lookup yields CDR1 SQVTM and CDR2 ANQGSEA. The CDR3 runs 13 residues.

The chain combines TRBV5-5 with TRBJ1-4; 7 bases map to TRBD1. The CDR3 has 15 amino acids. J was trimmed by 5 bases and V by 1 base; bases with no gene match: 5. Germline V gene sequence: CDR1 SGHKS, CDR2 YYEKEE (reference sequence). The CDR3 region has the DNA TGTGCCAGCAGCTTGCAAGGGGGCCTGAATGAAAAACTGTTTTTT. Translation gives CASSLQGGLNEKLFF.

The table lists this clone with many counts. The V gene is TRBV4-2, the J gene TRBJ1-2, with no clear D. CDR1 LGHNA and CDR2 YNFKEQ come from the germline V gene. The V and J ends lost 0 bases and 6 bases respectively, with 11 bases between them. The CDR3 is 14 amino acids. DNA of the CDR3: TGTGCCAGCAGCCAAGATACGTGGAGAGATGGCTACACCTTC. This gives the protein CASSQDTWRDGYTF.